Listed below are T cell receptor beta chains from one sample, sequenced in a study of T cells in Graves' hyperthyroidism and ophthalmopathy. MiXCR was run by TCRdb on the multiplex PCR reads, yielding one entry per CDR3 protein. The table lists about 610,000 distinct CDR3 sequences, roughly 15% of them singletons, with over 3.5% in the top ten. Sequencing was carried out using blood. The receptors stem from a woman aged 40 to 50 with Graves' ophthalmopathy. CDR3s include the opening cysteine and the closing phenylalanine or tryptophan. A D gene is named only where the DNA matches it firmly. Clone size is given for some rows only: seen once, a few or many times, or a class if the clone is expanded.

J	D	size	V	DNA	CDR3
TRBJ2-7	NA	many	TRBV19	TGTGCCAGTAGTATTGCCCCTAAGGTGACCTACGAGCAGTACTTC	CASSIAPKVTYEQYF
TRBJ1-5	NA	many	TRBV6-1	TGTGCCAGCAGTGAGGGCAATCAGCCCCAGCATTTT	CASSEGNQPQHF
TRBJ1-1	NA	few	TRBV7-2	TGTGCCAGCAGCTTAGCCCCCGGACAGAGATTGAACACTGAAGCTTTCTTT	CASSLAPGQRLNTEAFF
TRBJ1-2	NA	few	TRBV29-1	TGCAGCGTTTCAATAGGGAACTATGGCTACACCTTC	CSVSIGNYGYTF
TRBJ2-5	TRBD2	many	TRBV20-1	TGCAGTGCCAAGCGGGTCGGGAGGGGACGGGAGACCCAGTACTTC	CSAKRVGRGRETQYF
TRBJ2-5	TRBD2	many	TRBV20-1	TGCAGTGCTAGAGAAGGGCTAGCGGGAGATATTCGCCAAGAGACCCAGTACTTC	CSAREGLAGDIRQETQYF
TRBJ2-7	NA	NA	TRBV29-1	TGCAGCGTTGCCCTCCCCTCAGAATCCTACGAGCAGTACTTC	CSVALPSESYEQYF
TRBJ2-5	NA	many	TRBV29-1	TGCAGCGTTGGGGGTCTGGGCAGGCAAGAGACCCAGTACTTC	CSVGGLGRQETQYF
TRBJ2-2	TRBD2	NA	TRBV10-3	TGTGCCATCAGAGAGGTAGCGGGAGGACCAAACACCGGGGAGCTGTTTTTT	CAIREVAGGPNTGELFF
TRBJ1-2	TRBD1	many	TRBV11-3	TGTGCCAGCAGCTTCCAGGGGGCGAGAGACACCTTC	CASSFQGARDTF
TRBJ2-7	TRBD1	many	TRBV10-3	TGTGCCATCACCCTCCGACAGGGTGGGGGATACGAGCAGTACTTC	CAITLRQGGGYEQYF
TRBJ2-7	TRBD2	many	TRBV12-3/TRBV12-4	TGTGCCAGCAGTTTAGAATCGGGGCTAGCGGGAGAGCCCTACGAGCAGTACTTC	CASSLESGLAGEPYEQYF
TRBJ2-2	TRBD1	many	TRBV6-2/TRBV6-3	TGTGCCAGCAGCACAGGGGAACGCACCGGGGAGCTGTTTTTT	CASSTGERTGELFF
TRBJ1-2	TRBD1	many	TRBV10-3	TGTGCCATCAGTGAGTCGACAGGGAGCTATGGCTACACCTTC	CAISESTGSYGYTF
TRBJ2-5	NA	many	TRBV6-2/TRBV6-3	TGTGCCAGCTGCGGACGAGGGGAGACCCAGTACTTC	CASCGRGETQYF
TRBJ2-7	NA	few	TRBV7-3	TGTGCCAGCAGCTTAATACCCTCGATACAAACCTACGAGCAGTACTTC	CASSLIPSIQTYEQYF
TRBJ1-5	NA	many	TRBV6-1	TGTGCCAGCAGTGACTGGGGGTATCAGCCCCAGCATTTT	CASSDWGYQPQHF
TRBJ1-3	NA	NA	TRBV19	TGTGCCAGTACGTTGCGGGCCTCTGGAAACACCATATATTTT	CASTLRASGNTIYF
TRBJ1-2	NA	many	TRBV7-8	TGTGCCAGCAGCCTTAGGGCCGGGCCTCAGTGGGACTACACCTTC	CASSLRAGPQWDYTF
TRBJ2-5	TRBD2	many	TRBV12-3/TRBV12-4	TGTGCCAGCAGTTTCCGAGCGGGAGGGCCCCAAGAGACCCAGTACTTC	CASSFRAGGPQETQYF
TRBJ2-7	TRBD1	NA	TRBV28	TGTGCCAGCAGTCGGACAGGGATCTTTTCCGAGCAGTACTTC	CASSRTGIFSEQYF
TRBJ2-2	TRBD2	many	TRBV7-6	TGTGCCAGCAGCTATTCCGGATGGACTAGCAGGGACACCGGGGAGCTGTTTTTT	CASSYSGWTSRDTGELFF
TRBJ2-7	TRBD2	NA	TRBV12-3/TRBV12-4	TGTGCCAGCACCACCGCGGCGGGGGGCCGTCTCTACGAGCAGTACTTC	CASTTAAGGRLYEQYF
TRBJ2-7	NA	many	TRBV12-3/TRBV12-4	TGTGCCAGCAGCTGCCGGACTTGCTTCGAGCAGTACTTC	CASSCRTCFEQYF
TRBJ2-5	NA	NA	TRBV24-1	TGTGCCACCAGTGATTTGGGGGGTTCACGTGAGACCCAGTACTTC	CATSDLGGSRETQYF
TRBJ1-4	NA	NA	TRBV20-1	TGCAGTGCCCCCATATCCCCTAATGAAAAACTGTTTTTT	CSAPISPNEKLFF
TRBJ1-2	NA	many	TRBV29-1	TGCAGCGTTGAAGGAGGGTATGGGGGCTACACCTTC	CSVEGGYGGYTF
TRBJ2-7	TRBD2	many	TRBV12-3/TRBV12-4	TGTGCCAGCAGTTTTAGCGGGGGAAGCGGCGAGCAGTACTTC	CASSFSGGSGEQYF
TRBJ1-5	NA	many	TRBV30	TGTGCCTGGAATCTGGGCAATCAGCCCCAGCATTTT	CAWNLGNQPQHF
TRBJ1-5	NA	many	TRBV6-2/TRBV6-3	TGTGCCAGCAGTTACGGTCTGTGGGGGAATCAGCCCCAGCATTTT	CASSYGLWGNQPQHF
TRBJ2-5	TRBD2	many	TRBV6-1	TGTGCCAGCACGATTCCGGGACTAGCGGCAAAAGAGACCCAGTACTTC	CASTIPGLAAKETQYF
TRBJ1-1	NA	many	TRBV29-1	TGCAGCGTCTCCCCGGCCGCAGAAGAAGCTTTCTTT	CSVSPAAEEAFF